Sequencing of this TCR beta chain was carried out in a study of T cell changes during pregnancy in multiple sclerosis. V lost 5 bases to trimming and J lost 2 bases, with 10 bases between them. Germline V gene data show CDR1 as MNHNY and CDR2 as SVGAGI (reference sequence). The CDR3 is 14 amino acids. TCRdb's copy holds only in-frame clones and misses some; the assay was immunoSEQ multiplex PCR. The table records fewer than 70,000 clones, 80% to 95% of them present only once. The rearrangement uses TRBV6-6 and TRBJ1-5; D is unresolved. This receptor was taken from a female donor with multiple sclerosis, enrolled in a pregnancy study. This specimen was peripheral blood, taken in the second trimester of pregnancy. This CDR3 is CASSPSDGNQPQHF. In DNA form, the CDR3 reads TGTGCCAGCAGTCCCTCAGATGGCAATCAGCCCCAGCATTTT.